Presented here are 32 T cell receptor beta chains from one specimen sequenced in a study of blood T cell repertoires in COVID-19. Assay: immunoSEQ multiplex PCR; the TCRdb copy retains only in-frame clones and omits some. The repertoire consists of around 200,000 clones, with about 86% occurring once and the leading ten covering roughly 4.9%. The source material was PBMCs or T cells enriched from blood (not recorded which). These receptors came from a woman aged 30 to 39 who had been exposed to COVID-19.

The rearrangement links TRBV9 to TRBJ1-2; D is unclear. CDR3 length: 16 amino acids. Trimming cost V 0 bases and J 0 bases, with 12 bases left between them. CDR1 SGDLS and CDR2 YYNGEE come from the germline V gene. CDR3 nucleotides: TGTGCCAGCAGCGTAGGTTTCAGGAGGGCTAACTATGGCTACACCTTC. Translation: CASSVGFRRANYGYTF.

The chain uses TRBV3-1 (or the pseudogene TRBV3-2) and TRBJ1-3; maybe TRBD1 (6 bases). Trimming cost V 1 base and J 4 bases, with 11 bases left between them. The germline CDR1 and CDR2 sequences are LGHDT and YNNKEL (reference sequence). The CDR3 is 15 residues long. The CDR3 DNA reads TGTGCCAGCAGCCAAGCACAGGGTTGGGGAAACACCATATATTTT. It encodes CASSQAQGWGNTIYF.

This clone turned up a few times. This rearrangement joins TRBV10-1 to TRBJ2-7; TRBD2 matches at 9 bases. CDR3 length: 14 amino acids. V was clipped by 3 bases and J by 5 bases; unmatched bases: 5. Germline CDR1 WNHNN, CDR2 SYGVQD (reference sequence). The CDR3 is CASSDGLAPHEQYF. CDR3 DNA: TGCGCCAGCAGTGACGGACTAGCGCCCCACGAGCAGTACTTC.

This chain connects TRBV11-2 to TRBJ2-5; 9 nucleotides agree with TRBD1. The CDR3 contains 17 residues. Germline V lookup: CDR1 SGHAT, CDR2 FQNNGV. The V segment lost 4 bases and the J segment 5 bases; nucleotides outside the gene matches: 14. The CDR3 region has the DNA TGTGCCAGCAGCTCCGGGGGAGTATCGGGGACAGGGGAGACCCAGTACTTC. The encoded protein is CASSSGGVSGTGETQYF.

The chain uses TRBV27 and TRBJ1-2; D may be TRBD1 (5 bases). Between the trimmed V and J ends, which lost 0 bases and 4 bases, there was a span of 9 bases. CDR1 is MNHEY and CDR2 is SMNVEV in the germline V gene (reference sequence). The CDR3 has 14 residues. The CDR3: CASSLSGEAYGYTF. CDR3 in DNA: TGTGCCAGCAGTTTATCAGGGGAAGCCTATGGCTACACCTTC.

V usage is TRBV6-5 and J usage is TRBJ1-3, with 7 bases aligning to TRBD1. The CDR3 spans 14 residues. The V segment lost 7 bases and the J segment 4 bases; nucleotides outside the gene matches: 7. From germline, CDR1 is MNHEY and CDR2 SVGAGI. The CDR3: CASTSQGRGNTIYF. The CDR3 nucleotides read TGTGCCAGCACCTCACAGGGGAGAGGAAACACCATATATTTT.

The chain has TRBV24-1 and TRBJ2-1; no reliable D call. CDR3 size: 14 residues. Trimming pared 3 bases from V and 6 bases from J, leaving 11 bases between. Germline-derived CDR1 and CDR2 are KGHDR and SFDVKD. CDR3 sequence reads: CATSDGERFNEQFF. As DNA, the CDR3 is TGTGCCACCAGTGATGGTGAGAGGTTCAATGAGCAGTTCTTC.

The chain joins TRBV15 to TRBJ1-2; D unclear. The CDR3 is 14 amino acids. Between the trimmed V and J ends, which lost 5 bases and 3 bases, there was a span of 13 bases. CDR1 and CDR2 (germline): LNHNV, YYDKDF (reference sequence). The DNA for the CDR3 is TGTGCCACCAGCGGGAGCGGAGGGTACTATGGCTACACCTTC. Its protein is CATSGSGGYYGYTF. Filled out from reference TRBV15 and TRBJ1-2, the complete variable domain reads DAMVIQNPRYQVTQFGKPVTLSCSQTLNHNVMYWYQQKSSQAPKLLFHYYDKDFNNEADTPDNFQSRRPNTSFCFLDIRSPGLGDTAMYLCATSGSGGYYGYTFGSGTRLTVV.

This clone was seen once. Germline and junction disagree at one end, which may indicate a read error. The chain has TRBV28 and TRBJ1-5; D is uncertain. Germline values: CDR1 MDHEN, CDR2 SYDVKM. The CDR3 consists of 16 residues. The CDR3 region is CASSSPRTSSKQPQHF. The CDR3 DNA reads TGTGCCAGCAGTTCTCCAAGGACTAGTAGCAAACAGCCCCAGCATTTT.

This CDR3 reads CASSYLAGGTGELFF. The CDR3 nucleotides are TGTGCCAGCAGTTACCTAGCGGGGGGGACCGGGGAGCTGTTTTTT. The V call is TRBV6-5, the J call TRBJ2-2, with 12 bases identical to TRBD2. CDR3 length: 15 amino acids. The germline V gene has CDR1 MNHEY and CDR2 SVGAGI. Trimming cost V 2 bases and J 5 bases; bases outside gene matches: 0.

The count of this clone is one. The chain is built from TRBV9 and TRBJ2-2; 10 bases align to TRBD1. With V trimmed by 4 bases and J by 6 bases, 12 bases remained unmatched. Germline values: CDR1 SGDLS, CDR2 YYNGEE. This CDR3 contains 17 residues. This chain's CDR3 is CASSPDRGRSGAGELFF. The CDR3 coding sequence is TGTGCCAGCAGCCCAGACAGGGGGCGTAGTGGCGCCGGGGAGCTGTTTTTT.

This chain links TRBV19 with TRBJ1-4, with D unclear. The CDR3 is 12 residues long. Trimming removed 6 bases from V and 7 bases from J, with 9 bases in between. Germline assignment: CDR1 LNHDA and CDR2 SQIVND (reference sequence). In DNA form, the CDR3 reads TGTGCCAGTAGCCCCGCGCGTGAAAAACTGTTTTTT. As protein: CASSPAREKLFF.

The gene calls are TRBV19 and TRBJ1-5; D not certain. CDR3 length: 15 residues. From germline, CDR1 is LNHDA and CDR2 SQIVND (reference sequence). Trimming pared 5 bases from V and 1 base from J, leaving 12 bases between. CDR3 DNA sequence: TGTGCCAGTAGTCCCGGCTTCGGGAGCAATCAGCCCCAGCATTTT. Translating it yields CASSPGFGSNQPQHF.

The CDR3 DNA follows: TGTGCCAGCATACGGGGGAAGGGGAATGGCTACACCTTC. Protein product: CASIRGKGNGYTF. The V call is TRBV2, the J call TRBJ1-2, with D perhaps TRBD1 (5 bases). Trimming cost V 7 bases and J 6 bases, with 15 bases left between them. CDR1 and CDR2 (germline): SNHLY, FYNNEI. The CDR3 sequence is 13 residues long.

The chain employs TRBV6-4 and TRBJ1-2; no reliable D call. The CDR3 runs to 15 residues. The germline V gene has CDR1 MRHNA and CDR2 SNTAGT. V lost 4 bases, J lost 5 bases, and 17 bases lay in between. The CDR3 region has the DNA TGTGCCAGCAGTGCATCCGAAGGTGGGCGTTATGGCTACACCTTC. Translating gives CASSASEGGRYGYTF.

The rearrangement joins TRBV13 to TRBJ1-1; D gene unclear. Between the trimmed V and J ends, which lost 4 bases and 0 bases, there was a span of 18 bases. There are 17 residues in the CDR3. Germline CDR1 reads PRHDT; CDR2 reads FYEKMQ (reference sequence). The DNA for the CDR3 is TGTGCCAGCAGCTCTGCTTCTAAAACAGATATGAACACTGAAGCTTTCTTT. Encoded protein: CASSSASKTDMNTEAFF.

J is TRBJ1-6 and V is TRBV5-1; maybe TRBD1 (5 bases). Germline V gene lookup returns CDR1 SGHRS and CDR2 YFSETQ. This CDR3 spans 13 amino acids. Between the trimmed V and J ends, which lost 5 bases and 6 bases, there was a span of 9 bases. The CDR3 loop is CASSQGTNSPLHF. Here the CDR3 DNA reads TGCGCCAGCAGTCAGGGTACTAATTCACCCCTCCACTTT.

This chain joins TRBV27 and TRBJ2-1, with 13 bases fitting TRBD2. This CDR3 region has 17 residues. The J segment lost 1 base and the V segment lost 6 bases, leaving 6 bases of the junction unmatched. CDR1 and CDR2 (germline): MNHEY, SMNVEV (reference sequence). CDR3 in amino acids: CASSRTSGGLSYNEQFF. The CDR3 coding sequence is TGTGCCAGCAGCCGGACTAGCGGGGGTTTGTCCTACAATGAGCAGTTCTTC.

This clone was observed a single time. The chain has TRBV5-1 and TRBJ1-1, with TRBD1 matching 7 bases. The J segment lost 0 bases and the V segment lost 4 bases, leaving 12 bases of the junction unmatched. This CDR3 contains 17 residues. Per germline, CDR1 SGHRS and CDR2 YFSETQ. This CDR3 reads CASSPRQGQGMNTEAFF. CDR3 DNA sequence: TGCGCCAGCAGCCCGAGACAGGGCCAGGGGATGAACACTGAAGCTTTCTTT. The variable domain in full, with the rest retrieved from reference TRBV5-1 and TRBJ1-1, is KAGVTQTPRYLIKTRGQQVTLSCSPISGHRSVSWYQQTPGQGLQFLFEYFSETQRNKGNFPGRFSGRQFSNSRSEMNVSTLELGDSALYLCASSPRQGQGMNTEAFFGQGTRLTVV.

This clone was observed once. The gene calls are TRBV12-3 or TRBV12-4 and TRBJ1-6; D may be TRBD1 (6 bases). The CDR3 runs 13 residues. V lost 4 bases, J lost 9 bases, and 10 bases lay in between. The CDR3 spells CASSSQGISPLHF. The CDR3 DNA reads as TGTGCCAGCAGTTCACAGGGCATTTCACCCCTCCACTTT.

This clone was counted between two and nine times. The chain recombines TRBV7-9 with TRBJ1-6; no clear D gene. Germline-derived CDR1 and CDR2 are SEHNR and FQNEAQ (reference sequence). The CDR3 length is 16 residues. Trimming removed 5 bases from V and 6 bases from J, with 17 bases in between. The CDR3 DNA is TGTGCCAGCAGCCCTTCGGGCGCGGGATTTAATTCACCCCTCCACTTT. It yields the protein CASSPSGAGFNSPLHF.

The rearrangement links TRBV11-2 to TRBJ2-7; the match to TRBD1 covers 10 bases. Germline values: CDR1 SGHAT, CDR2 FQNNGV. CDR3 length: 15 residues. V dropped 4 bases and J dropped 3; count of bases not matched to a gene: 6. For the CDR3, the DNA is TGTGCCAGCAGCTGGGGGACAGGGGTTAGCTACGAGCAGTACTTC. Residues: CASSWGTGVSYEQYF.

V and J are TRBV20-1 and TRBJ1-1, with unresolved D. This CDR3 is 10 amino acids long. Germline V gene data show CDR1 as DFQATT and CDR2 as SNEGSKA (reference sequence). V was trimmed by 5 bases and J by 8 bases, leaving 9 bases between them. As DNA, the CDR3 is TGCAGTGCTGGGTCCAGGGAAGCTTTCTTT. It specifies CSAGSREAFF.

The rearrangement uses TRBV5-1 and TRBJ2-5, with TRBD1 matching 7 bases. This CDR3 comprises 15 residues. Germline CDR1 reads SGHRS; CDR2 reads YFSETQ. V lost 4 bases to trimming and J lost 4 bases; unmatched junction nucleotides: 10. This CDR3 reads CASSPEASGGETQYF. Here the CDR3 DNA reads TGCGCCAGCAGCCCGGAGGCGTCAGGGGGAGAGACCCAGTACTTC.

The J gene is TRBJ1-5, the V gene TRBV6-1, with D maybe TRBD1 (6 bases). CDR3 size: 19 residues. The germline V gene encodes CDR1 MNHNS and CDR2 SASEGT. The germline V and J ends were trimmed by 3 bases and 5 bases, with 26 bases remaining between them. CDR3 protein: CASSDFWGRVREGYQPQHF. The CDR3 DNA follows: TGTGCCAGCAGTGACTTTTGGGGGCGAGTCAGGGAGGGCTATCAGCCCCAGCATTTT.

The rearrangement joins TRBV5-6 to TRBJ2-5, with D possibly matching TRBD1 (5 bases). The CDR3 is 14 residues long. Germline CDR1 SGHDT, CDR2 YYEEEE. Trimming took off 4 bases at V and 2 bases at J, with 12 bases between the two ends. The CDR3 region is CASSQAGSQETQYF. CDR3 DNA: TGTGCCAGCAGCCAAGCAGGGTCACAAGAGACCCAGTACTTC.

This clone has only a few counts. This chain joins TRBV18 and TRBJ2-7; 7 bases line up with TRBD1. Germline CDR1 is KGHSH and CDR2 is LQKENI. V was clipped by 5 bases and J by 1 base; unmatched bases: 2. The CDR3 contains 13 residues. The CDR3 loop is CASSEGQSYEQYF. CDR3 DNA: TGTGCCAGCTCAGAGGGACAGTCCTACGAGCAGTACTTC.

The rearrangement uses TRBV11-3 and TRBJ2-6, with D hard to call. Per germline, CDR1 SGHNT and CDR2 YENEEA. There are 14 residues in the CDR3. Trimming cost V 4 bases and J 5 bases, with 9 bases left between them. CDR3 bases: TGTGCCAGCAGCTCCTACGAGCGGGCCAACGTCCTGACTTTC. Translated, it gives CASSSYERANVLTF.

This clone has just one count. DNA for the CDR3: TGTGCCAGCAGCTTGCCGGAACAGCTTAATGAAAAACTGTTTTTT. Amino acid sequence: CASSLPEQLNEKLFF. The J gene is TRBJ1-4, the V gene TRBV5-5; no definite D call. This CDR3 has 15 amino acids. CDR1 SGHKS and CDR2 YYEKEE come from the germline V gene (reference sequence). Trimming left V 1 base short and J 4 bases short, with 11 bases between.

This clone was seen once. The rearrangement uses TRBV6-4 and TRBJ2-3; TRBD2 aligns across 8 bases. Trimming at V came to 6 bases and at J to 0 bases, leaving 5 bases not matched to a gene. CDR3 length: 15 amino acids. Germline V gene lookup returns CDR1 MRHNA and CDR2 SNTAGT. Here the CDR3 DNA reads TGTGCCAGCAGAATTAGCGGGGTTAGCACAGATACGCAGTATTTT. It translates to CASRISGVSTDTQYF.

This chain links TRBV5-1 with TRBJ1-1; D call uncertain. The CDR3 spans 12 residues. CDR1 is SGHRS, CDR2 YFSETQ, per germline. The germline V and J ends were trimmed by 2 bases and 1 base, with 3 bases remaining between them. The CDR3 reads CASSFQNTEAFF. The CDR3 nucleotides read TGCGCCAGCAGCTTTCAGAACACTGAAGCTTTCTTT.

This sequence joins TRBV6-1 and TRBJ2-7, with D possibly TRBD1 on 5 matching bases. The CDR3 length is 12 residues. V shed 2 bases and J shed 7 bases, with 9 bases lying between them. Germline CDR1 and CDR2: MNHNS and SASEGT. DNA of the CDR3: TGTGCCAGCAGTGAATCTTCAGGGGAGCAGTACTTC. Translation: CASSESSGEQYF.